A single sample is the source of the 14 T cell receptor beta chains below, sequenced in a study of blood T cell repertoires in COVID-19. Using immunoSEQ multiplex PCR, the repertoire was profiled, and TCRdb retains in-frame clones only, with some absent. The table has 180,000 or so clones, roughly four fifths seen once. Input material: PBMCs or T cells enriched from blood (not recorded which). The receptors stem from a man aged 50-59 years who had recovered from COVID-19.

The chain recombines TRBV30 with TRBJ2-1; TRBD2 matches at 10 bases. V was clipped by 0 bases and J by 4 bases; unmatched bases: 3. The germline V gene encodes CDR1 GTSNPN and CDR2 SVGIG (reference sequence). The CDR3 contains 15 residues. The DNA of the CDR3 is TGTGCCTGGAGTGTTCGAGCGGGGGGGTACAATGAGCAGTTCTTC. It yields the protein CAWSVRAGGYNEQFF.

Here the CDR3 DNA reads TGCAGCGTTATTCCCCCGGCATCTAGCATCTATGAGCAGTTCTTC. Encoded protein: CSVIPPASSIYEQFF. The chain is built from TRBV29-1 and TRBJ2-1; D is perhaps TRBD2 (5 bases). CDR1 and CDR2 (germline): SQVTM, ANQGSEA. The CDR3 is 15 residues long. Trimming pared 5 bases from V and 8 bases from J, leaving 22 bases between.

The chain combines TRBV7-9 with TRBJ2-7, with 11 positions matching TRBD1. This CDR3 has 15 residues. Germline CDR1 is SEHNR and CDR2 is FQNEAQ (reference sequence). Losses at the gene ends were 4 bases for V and 6 bases for J; bases not matched to a gene: 8. In DNA form, the CDR3 reads TGTGCCAGCAGCTCAAAGGACAGGGGGCATCGCGAGCAGTACTTC. Translation: CASSSKDRGHREQYF.

This rearrangement joins TRBV28 to TRBJ2-3; TRBD2 might be the D (5 bases). The CDR3 spans 15 residues. Trimming removed 6 bases at V and 1 base at J, with 14 bases between. Germline V gene data show CDR1 as MDHEN and CDR2 as SYDVKM. The CDR3 protein is CASRPDFDGTDTQYF. CDR3 in DNA: TGTGCCAGCAGACCGGACTTCGACGGCACAGATACGCAGTATTTT. The variable domain in full, with the rest retrieved from reference TRBV28 and TRBJ2-3, is DVKVTQSSRYLVKRTGEKVFLECVQDMDHENMFWYRQDPGLGLRLIYFSYDVKMKEKGDIPEGYSVSREKKERFSLILESASTNQTSMYLCASRPDFDGTDTQYFGPGTRLTVL.

This chain connects TRBV30 to TRBJ1-6; D not resolved. Trimming removed 0 bases at V and 7 bases at J, with 10 bases between. Germline loops: CDR1 GTSNPN, CDR2 SVGIG (reference sequence). The CDR3 has 14 residues. CDR3 DNA sequence: TGTGCCTGGAGTGTGGGCTCACCCAATTCACCCCTCCACTTT. This encodes CAWSVGSPNSPLHF.

DNA for the CDR3: TGTGCCAGCAATGTGGTACATTCTAGCACAGATACGCAGTATTTT. This translates into CASNVVHSSTDTQYF. This chain uses TRBV5-6 with TRBJ2-3, with unresolved D. V lost 6 bases, J lost 0 bases, and 14 bases lay in between. Germline CDR1 and CDR2: SGHDT and YYEEEE. The CDR3 loop spans 15 amino acids.

The chain couples TRBV29-1 to TRBJ2-7, with 7 bases fitting TRBD2. CDR3 size: 13 residues. Trimming cost V 7 bases and J 3 bases; bases outside gene matches: 9. Germline lookup yields CDR1 SQVTM and CDR2 ANQGSEA. CDR3 in amino acids: CSALGRENYEQYF. CDR3 in DNA: TGCAGCGCCCTTGGGAGGGAAAACTACGAGCAGTACTTC.

The rearrangement joins TRBV7-2 to TRBJ2-1, with no clear D. The CDR3 is made up of 12 amino acids. V lost 5 bases and J 8 bases, leaving 10 bases between the germline ends. Germline V gives CDR1 SGHTA, CDR2 FQGNSA. The chain's CDR3 is CASSLFIHEQFF. CDR3 DNA: TGTGCCAGCAGCCTATTCATCCATGAGCAGTTCTTC.

This clone has only one observation. V gene TRBV6-2 or TRBV6-3 combines with J gene TRBJ2-2, with 8 bases identical to TRBD2. Germline V CDR1 and CDR2: MNHEY, SVGEGT. This CDR3 is built from 19 residues. The ends lost 0 bases at V and 4 bases at J; junction bases unmatched: 13. CDR3 loop: CASSYSLGLAGPGTGELFF. The CDR3 nucleotides read TGTGCCAGCAGTTACTCGCTCGGGCTAGCGGGCCCCGGCACCGGGGAGCTGTTTTTT.

The genes are TRBV24-1 and TRBJ1-6; D unclear. V lost 4 bases, J lost 7 bases, and 7 bases lay in between. Germline CDR1 and CDR2: KGHDR and SFDVKD. This CDR3 comprises 13 residues. CDR3 in DNA: TGTGCCACCAGTGAGGCAGCGAATTCACCCCTCCACTTT. It is translated as CATSEAANSPLHF.

This clone was seen a handful of times. The chain joins TRBV10-3 to TRBJ2-7, with TRBD1 matching 9 bases. CDR1 is ENHRY and CDR2 is SYGVKD in the germline V gene. Losses at the gene ends were 7 bases for V and 3 bases for J; bases not matched to a gene: 10. The CDR3 sequence is 15 residues long. CDR3 residues: CAIKAGTGRIYEQYF. The CDR3 DNA reads TGTGCCATCAAGGCCGGGACAGGGAGGATCTACGAGCAGTACTTC.

This chain uses TRBV11-1 with TRBJ2-3, with a tentative D call TRBD1 (6 bases). CDR1 SGHAT and CDR2 FQDESV come from the germline V gene (reference sequence). V was shortened by 4 bases and J by 3 bases, with 11 bases between the two germline ends. The CDR3 spans 14 residues. CDR3 in amino acids: CASSSWTETDTQYF. The CDR3 coding sequence is TGTGCCAGCAGCTCATGGACAGAAACAGATACGCAGTATTTT.

This sequence joins TRBV19 and TRBJ2-3, with D possibly being TRBD2 (5 bases). Germline CDR1 LNHDA, CDR2 SQIVND (reference sequence). The germline V and J ends were trimmed by 3 bases and 6 bases, with 13 bases remaining between them. CDR3 length equals 14 residues. The CDR3 DNA sequence: TGTGCCAGTAGTATTCTTCGGGATTGGGATACGCAGTATTTT. Translation gives CASSILRDWDTQYF. Looking up the rest from reference TRBV19 and TRBJ2-3 gives the full variable domain: DGGITQSPKYLFRKEGQNVTLSCEQNLNHDAMYWYRQDPGQGLRLIYYSQIVNDFQKGDIAEGYSVSREKKESFPLTVTSAQKNPTAFYLCASSILRDWDTQYFGPGTRLTVL.

The chain links TRBV19 to TRBJ2-3; 11 nucleotides match TRBD1. The trim removed 4 bases at V and 4 bases at J, leaving 7 bases unmatched. The CDR3 runs 16 residues. CDR1 LNHDA and CDR2 SQIVND come from the germline V gene (reference sequence). Here the CDR3 DNA reads TGTGCCAGTAGTAAGGGACAGGGGGGCTATGCAGATACGCAGTATTTT. This sequence encodes CASSKGQGGYADTQYF.